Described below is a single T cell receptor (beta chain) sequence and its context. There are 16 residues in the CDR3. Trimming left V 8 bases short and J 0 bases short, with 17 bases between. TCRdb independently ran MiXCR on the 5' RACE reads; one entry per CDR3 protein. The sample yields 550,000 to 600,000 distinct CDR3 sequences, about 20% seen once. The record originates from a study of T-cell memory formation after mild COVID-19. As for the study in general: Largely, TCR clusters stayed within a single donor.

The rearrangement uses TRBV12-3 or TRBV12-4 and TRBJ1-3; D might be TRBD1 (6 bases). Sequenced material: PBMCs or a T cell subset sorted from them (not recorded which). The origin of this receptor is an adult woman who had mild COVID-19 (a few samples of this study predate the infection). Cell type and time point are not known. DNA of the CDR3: TGTGCCAGCGGACGACAGGCCCGGAGCTCTGGAAACACCATATATTTT. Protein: CASGRQARSSGNTIYF.